These T cell receptor beta chains were read from a single sample in a study of blood T cell repertoires in COVID-19. The assay was immunoSEQ multiplex PCR, and TCRdb's table has in-frame clones only and misses some. The sample records under 150,000 clones, around 90% being singletons. Sequencing was carried out using peripheral blood. These receptors were obtained from a woman aged 45-59 years with acute or convalescent COVID-19. Each CDR3 is given with its conserved first and last residue. A D gene is named only where the DNA matches it firmly. Some rows have no size entry. The others give once, few or many, or a class for an expanded clone.

clone_size	v_call	j_call	d_call	cdr3_aa	cdr3_nt
once	TRBV6-2/TRBV6-3	TRBJ2-3	NA	CASSLVQRISTDTQYF	TGTGCCAGCAGCCTCGTCCAGCGGATAAGCACAGATACGCAGTATTTT
few	TRBV7-9	TRBJ1-1	NA	CASSSRVALMNTEAFF	TGTGCCAGCAGCTCCCGAGTAGCGCTCATGAACACTGAAGCTTTCTTT
once	TRBV6-5	TRBJ1-1	NA	CASSYLYRKENTEAFF	TGTGCCAGCAGTTACTTATACAGAAAAGAGAACACTGAAGCTTTCTTT
NA	TRBV5-8	TRBJ1-1	TRBD1	CASSYRQGVTEAFF	TGTGCCAGCAGCTACCGACAGGGAGTAACTGAAGCTTTCTTT
NA	TRBV28	TRBJ1-1	NA	CASSLSRVGAFF	TGTGCCAGCAGTTTATCCAGGGTAGGAGCTTTCTTT
NA	TRBV10-3	TRBJ2-7	TRBD1	CAIRPGQGASEQYF	TGTGCCATCAGGCCGGGACAGGGGGCTTCCGAGCAGTACTTC
NA	TRBV29-1	TRBJ2-7	TRBD1	CSAGTGGTEQYF	TGCAGCGCCGGGACAGGGGGCACCGAGCAGTACTTC
once	TRBV5-4	TRBJ2-1	NA	CASSFQQNNEQFF	TGTGCCAGCAGCTTCCAACAGAACAATGAGCAGTTCTTC
NA	TRBV7-2	TRBJ2-5	NA	CASSPRLSETQYF	TGTGCCAGCAGCCCCCGGCTTAGCGAGACCCAGTACTTC
NA	TRBV11-2	TRBJ1-2	TRBD1	CASSPMTGTGWYGYTF	TGTGCCAGCAGCCCAATGACCGGGACAGGGTGGTATGGCTACACCTTC
NA	TRBV19	TRBJ1-2	NA	CASSIKGDYGYTF	TGTGCCAGTAGTATTAAAGGGGACTATGGCTACACCTTC
NA	TRBV24-1	TRBJ2-1	TRBD2	CATSPGGQGRLAGGPYEQFF	TGTGCCACAAGCCCCGGGGGACAGGGTCGACTAGCGGGAGGGCCATATGAGCAGTTCTTC
NA	TRBV15	TRBJ2-4	TRBD2	CATSTLVGPSGAAGPKNIQYF	TGTGCCACCAGCACTCTAGTGGGGCCTAGCGGGGCTGCCGGGCCCAAAAACATTCAGTACTTC
NA	TRBV19	TRBJ2-1	NA	CATSGAGEGEQFF	TGTGCCACCTCGGGGGCGGGAGAAGGTGAGCAGTTCTTC
NA	TRBV25-1	TRBJ2-1	NA	CASSPSGSYNEQFF	TGTGCCAGCAGTCCCAGCGGCTCCTACAATGAGCAGTTCTTC
NA	TRBV6-5	TRBJ1-2	TRBD1	CASGTGAHYGYTF	TGTGCCAGCGGTACAGGGGCCCACTATGGCTACACCTTC
few	TRBV7-8	TRBJ1-5	TRBD1	CASTPGQGRNQPQHF	TGTGCCAGCACCCCGGGACAGGGGAGAAATCAGCCCCAGCATTTT
NA	TRBV10-3	TRBJ1-6	TRBD1	CAISQGQTGGTSYNSPLHF	TGTGCCATCAGTCAGGGACAGACTGGCGGGACCTCCTATAATTCACCCCTCCACTTT